This T cell receptor (beta chain) derives from a study of T cell changes during pregnancy in multiple sclerosis. Germline assignment: CDR1 SGHNT and CDR2 YYREEE (reference sequence). CDR3 length equals 14 residues. Trimming took off 1 base at V and 2 bases at J, with 8 bases between the two ends. Profiled with immunoSEQ multiplex PCR; TCRdb holds only in-frame clones, not every one. In the table there are around 48,000 clones, about nine tenths of which are singletons. The receptor's source is a female donor with multiple sclerosis, enrolled in a pregnancy study. The sample consisted of CD8+ T cells from peripheral blood mononuclear cells, taken before pregnancy. The V gene is TRBV5-4, the J gene TRBJ2-3; tentative D call: TRBD2 (5 bases). CDR3 sequence: CASSLPDSTDTQYF. DNA of the CDR3: TGTGCCAGCAGCTTGCCGGACTCCACAGATACGCAGTATTTT.